Following are 12 T cell receptor beta chains from one sample sequenced in a study of molecular identifiers for immune sequencing clone quantification. Using its own MiXCR run on the PCR reads, TCRdb lists one record per CDR3 protein. The data hold about 510,000 distinct CDR3 sequences, with about 21% observed a single time. The source material was naive CD8+ T cells from blood, with Jurkat cell RNA spiked in. The subset here: FACS-sorted CD8+CD4-CCR7+CD45RA+ naive T cells. These receptors came from a human donor in good health. Some libraries in this study had Jurkat cell RNA spiked in.

In its sample, this clonotype was seen a few times. A much larger clone is a single base away; this may be a read error. The gene calls are TRBV21-1 and TRBJ2-6; the table's D call, TRBD1, has no DNA check behind it. TRBV21-1 constitutes a pseudogene. The CDR3 has 16 amino acids. The DNA for the CDR3 is TGTGCCGGCAGCACTGACCCGTCCTCTGGGGCCAACGTCCTGACTTTC. Protein: CAGSTDPSSGANVLTF.

This clonotype was detected many times. V usage is TRBV12-3 or TRBV12-4 and J usage is TRBJ1-1, with D possibly being TRBD1 (5 bases). There are 15 residues in the CDR3. V dropped 6 bases and J dropped 0 bases, with 14 bases sitting between them. This CDR3 is CASSHARGLNTEAFF. For the CDR3, the DNA is TGTGCCAGCAGCCACGCGAGGGGCCTGAACACTGAAGCTTTCTTT.

This clonotype was found many times. CDR3 residues: CASSLAGTFLNIQYF. Here the CDR3 DNA reads TGTGCCAGCAGCTTAGCCGGGACCTTCCTAAACATTCAGTACTTC. The chain joins TRBV7-9 to TRBJ2-4; possibly TRBD1 or TRBD2 for D (5 bases each). V lost 0 bases, J lost 6 bases, and 12 bases lay in between. Germline V gives CDR1 SEHNR, CDR2 FQNEAQ (reference sequence). The CDR3 spans 15 residues.

The J gene is TRBJ2-2, the V gene TRBV7-9, with 7 nucleotides matching TRBD2. The ends lost 3 bases at V and 0 bases at J; junction bases unmatched: 4. The germline V gene encodes CDR1 SEHNR and CDR2 FQNEAQ (reference sequence). This CDR3 comprises 16 residues. The CDR3 nucleotides read TGTGCCAGCAGCTTGCCGGGACTAACGAACACCGGGGAGCTGTTTTTT. The encoded protein is CASSLPGLTNTGELFF.

A remark on this clonotype: At one end, the junction sequence differs from germline, possibly due to a read error. This chain joins TRBV4-3 and TRBJ2-1, with D perhaps TRBD1 or TRBD2 (6 bases each). Germline CDR1 and CDR2: LGHNA and YSLEER. CDR3 length equals 16 residues. The CDR3 sequence is CANSQDLGGPYNEQFF. CDR3 sequence (DNA): TGCGCCAACAGCCAAGATTTAGGGGGGCCCTACAATGAGCAGTTCTTC.

This clonotype was detected ten times or more. The V gene is TRBV6-2 or TRBV6-3, the J gene TRBJ2-7, with 8 bases fitting TRBD2. The V and J ends lost 11 bases and 6 bases, in that order; junction bases with no gene match: 24. CDR1 is MNHEY and CDR2 is SVGEGT in the germline V gene. The CDR3 has 17 residues. CDR3 in DNA: TGTGCCGCCGGAGAAAGCCCGGGACTAGTCATGGGATGCGAGCAGTACTTC. The encoded protein is CAAGESPGLVMGCEQYF.

For this clonotype: A read error may be the cause here, since a much bigger clone is one base away. The rearrangement links TRBV4-1 to TRBJ1-5, with D tentatively TRBD1 (5 bases). The CDR3 runs 15 residues. V was clipped by 4 bases and J by 7 bases, with 17 bases between them. Germline V gene sequence: CDR1 MGHRA, CDR2 YSYEKL. CDR3 loop: CASSRDAGRNQPQHF. The CDR3 nucleotides read TGCGCCAGCAGCCGAGACGCGGGGCGGAACCAGCCCCAGCATTTT.

This clonotype was detected only a few times. V and J are TRBV7-9 and TRBJ1-4; 9 positions agree with TRBD1. The V gene end was trimmed by 5 bases and the J gene end by 4 bases; junction bases not matched to a gene: 8. This CDR3 contains 16 residues. From germline, CDR1 is SEHNR and CDR2 FQNEAQ (reference sequence). The CDR3 coding sequence is TGTGCCAGCAGCGAGCAGGGGGGACAGGGTAATGAAAAACTGTTTTTT. It encodes CASSEQGGQGNEKLFF.

This chain joins TRBV9 and TRBJ2-7, with TRBD2 identical over 8 bases. This CDR3 has 14 residues. The germline V gene has CDR1 SGDLS and CDR2 YYNGEE. The V and J ends lost 3 bases and 3 bases, in that order; junction bases with no gene match: 5. The CDR3 nucleotides read TGTGCCAGCAGCGCGGGACTAGAATTCTACGAGCAGTACTTC. Protein product: CASSAGLEFYEQYF.

This clonotype has just a few counts. The V and J genes are TRBV5-4 and TRBJ2-7; D uncertain. Per the germline V gene, CDR1 is SGHNT and CDR2 is YYREEE (reference sequence). V was cut by 0 bases and J by 2 bases, with 12 bases left in between. This CDR3 is 15 amino acids long. The CDR3 nucleotides read TGTGCCAGCAGCTTGGGGTGGGGTCAGACCTACGAGCAGTACTTC. It codes for CASSLGWGQTYEQYF.

The chain carries TRBV12-3 or TRBV12-4 and TRBJ2-1; D gene unclear. V lost 2 bases and J lost 9, with 2 bases in between. CDR3 length: 10 residues. CDR3 in DNA: TGTGCCAGCAGTTTACTTGAGCAGTTCTTC. Encoded protein: CASSLLEQFF.

This clonotype was found a few times. The chain employs TRBV30 and TRBJ2-3, with 10 bases identical to TRBD2. CDR3 length equals 15 residues. Germline V gene data show CDR1 as GTSNPN and CDR2 as SVGIG (reference sequence). Trimming took 2 bases from V and 0 from J; bases not matched to a gene: 2. The CDR3 loop reads CAWSSGGASTDTQYF. The CDR3 coding sequence is TGTGCCTGGAGTAGCGGGGGGGCGAGCACAGATACGCAGTATTTT.